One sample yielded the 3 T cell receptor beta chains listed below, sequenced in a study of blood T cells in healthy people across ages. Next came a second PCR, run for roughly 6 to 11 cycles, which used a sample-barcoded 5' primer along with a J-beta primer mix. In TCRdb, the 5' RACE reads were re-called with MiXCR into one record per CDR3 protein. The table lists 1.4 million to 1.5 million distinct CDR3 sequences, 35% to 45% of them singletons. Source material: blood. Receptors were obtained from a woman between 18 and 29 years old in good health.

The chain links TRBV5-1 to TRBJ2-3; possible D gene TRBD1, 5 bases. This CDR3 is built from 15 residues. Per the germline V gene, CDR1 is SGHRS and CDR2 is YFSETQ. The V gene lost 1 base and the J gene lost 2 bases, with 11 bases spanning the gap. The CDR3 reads CASSLRSRVTDTQYF. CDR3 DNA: TGCGCCAGCAGCTTGCGAAGCAGGGTCACAGATACGCAGTATTTT.

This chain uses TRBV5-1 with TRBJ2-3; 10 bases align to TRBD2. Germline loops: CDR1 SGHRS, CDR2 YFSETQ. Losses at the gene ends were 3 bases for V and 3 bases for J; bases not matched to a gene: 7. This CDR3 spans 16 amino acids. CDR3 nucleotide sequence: TGCGCCAGCAGCTCCCTAGCGGGAGTTACAACAGATACGCAGTATTTT. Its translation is CASSSLAGVTTDTQYF.

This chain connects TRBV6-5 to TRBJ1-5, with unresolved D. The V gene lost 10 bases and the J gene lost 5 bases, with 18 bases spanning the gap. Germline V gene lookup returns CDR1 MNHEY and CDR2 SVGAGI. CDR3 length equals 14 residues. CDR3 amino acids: CATTRSRGDQPQHF. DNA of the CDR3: TGTGCCACCACCCGGTCCCGTGGTGATCAGCCCCAGCATTTT.